In its sample, the clone carrying this TCR beta chain was seen once. These data come from a study of blood T cell repertoires in COVID-19. The overall study: COVID-19 samples collected from the United States, Italy and Spain covered acute and convalescent phases. PBMCs, B-cell-depleted T cells, or T cells provided the cDNA or gDNA that made up the material.

Trimming stripped 5 bases from V and 5 bases from J, with 13 bases between. Germline V gives CDR1 SGHTA, CDR2 FQGNSA. The CDR3 runs to 14 residues. Recovered status applied to Cohort 3 donors who had two consecutive negative PCRs. It also applied to those with clearance or with symptom resolution. Original processing notes: By means of reference gene primer amplification, nucleated cell counts were estimated. The table came from immunoSEQ multiplex PCR; TCRdb's copy has only in-frame clones and leaves some out. The DNA was the basis for D and trimming; V, J and clone size are from that table. The sample comprises fewer than 450,000 clones, 88% of which are singletons, and more than 0.95% rests with the top ten.

The rearrangement uses TRBV7-2 and TRBJ2-1; tentative D call: TRBD1 (7 bases). Sequenced: PBMCs or T cells enriched from blood (not recorded which). The clonotype comes from a woman aged 18-29 years who had recovered from COVID-19. The CDR3 reads CASSPLRGDNEQFF. Written as DNA, the CDR3 is TGTGCCAGCAGCCCCCTCAGGGGGGACAATGAGCAGTTCTTC.